A single sample is the source of the 21 T cell receptor beta chains below, sequenced in a study of T-cell memory formation after mild COVID-19. In TCRdb, the 5' RACE reads were re-called with MiXCR into one record per CDR3 protein. This sample has 140,000 or so distinct CDR3 sequences; around 14% occur once, and the top ten carry around 28%. Sequencing input: PBMCs or a T cell subset sorted from them (not recorded which). Source of these receptors: an adult woman who had mild COVID-19 (a few samples of this study predate the infection). Cell type and time point are not known.

This clonotype was found a few times. The chain carries TRBV3-1 and TRBJ2-1; TRBD2 aligns across 9 bases. This CDR3 spans 15 amino acids. From germline, CDR1 is LGHDT and CDR2 YNNKEL (reference sequence). V gave up 1 base and J gave up 5 bases; unmatched junction bases: 3. The CDR3 loop reads CASSQVERGDNEQFF. CDR3 DNA: TGTGCCAGCAGCCAAGTCGAGCGGGGGGACAATGAGCAGTTCTTC.

The table lists this clonotype with a few counts. V is TRBV5-5 and J is TRBJ1-2; perhaps TRBD1 as D (6 bases). Germline values: CDR1 SGHKS, CDR2 YYEKEE (reference sequence). CDR3 length equals 15 residues. V was trimmed by 0 bases and J by 3 bases, leaving 12 bases between them. CDR3 residues: CASSLAGGLDYGYTF. The CDR3 DNA sequence: TGTGCCAGCAGCTTGGCCGGGGGGCTCGACTATGGCTACACCTTC.

This clonotype was observed at least ten times. The chain has TRBV12-3 or TRBV12-4 and TRBJ2-7; no definite D call. This CDR3 contains 13 residues. V lost 6 bases, J lost 6 bases, and 15 bases lay in between. CDR3 nucleotides: TGTGCCAGCAGCCTTGGTTGGTTTGCCGAGCAGTACTTC. It specifies CASSLGWFAEQYF.

This clonotype was counted a few times. The CDR3 sequence is CASSLLPGQGNTGELFF. The CDR3 nucleotides are TGCGCCAGCAGCTTGCTGCCGGGACAGGGTAACACCGGGGAGCTGTTTTTT. The chain combines TRBV5-1 with TRBJ2-2; 9 bases are a match to TRBD1. The CDR3 has 17 residues. The germline V gene has CDR1 SGHRS and CDR2 YFSETQ. The trim removed 1 base at V and 2 bases at J, leaving 6 bases unmatched.

This clonotype occurred a few times. The gene calls are TRBV7-7 and TRBJ1-1, with a possible D match to TRBD1 (6 bases). The V gene lost 8 bases and the J gene lost 0 bases, with 10 bases spanning the gap. Germline V gene lookup returns CDR1 SSHAT and CDR2 FNYEAQ (reference sequence). This CDR3 contains 13 residues. CDR3 loop: CASQQGVNTEAFF. As DNA, the CDR3 is TGTGCCAGCCAACAGGGAGTGAACACTGAAGCTTTCTTT.

V and J are TRBV5-1 and TRBJ2-3; 9 nucleotides match TRBD2. Germline V gene lookup returns CDR1 SGHRS and CDR2 YFSETQ. Germline trimming cut 0 bases from V and 2 bases from J; bases unmatched to any gene: 7. CDR3 length equals 17 residues. The CDR3: CASSLEGTSTHTDTQYF. The CDR3 bases are TGCGCCAGCAGCTTGGAAGGGACTAGCACACACACAGATACGCAGTATTTT. The variable domain in full, with the rest retrieved from reference TRBV5-1 and TRBJ2-3, is KAGVTQTPRYLIKTRGQQVTLSCSPISGHRSVSWYQQTPGQGLQFLFEYFSETQRNKGNFPGRFSGRQFSNSRSEMNVSTLELGDSALYLCASSLEGTSTHTDTQYFGPGTRLTVL.

This clonotype was picked up a small number of times. The chain recombines TRBV7-8 with TRBJ2-7; 9 bases fit TRBD1. Germline CDR1 reads SGHVS; CDR2 reads FQNEAQ. The CDR3 spans 16 residues. The J segment lost 3 bases and the V segment lost 4 bases, leaving 10 bases of the junction unmatched. CDR3 DNA sequence: TGTGCCAGCAGCTCTGGACAGGGGATTTATAGCTACGAGCAGTACTTC. It encodes CASSSGQGIYSYEQYF.

This clonotype was observed a few times. The rearrangement joins TRBV11-2 to TRBJ2-1, with D tentatively TRBD1 or TRBD2 (6 bases each). Trimming removed 5 bases from V and 14 bases from J, with 22 bases in between. CDR3 length: 14 residues. Germline-derived CDR1 and CDR2 are SGHAT and FQNNGV. This CDR3 is CASSPSGEDYREFF. The CDR3 nucleotides are TGTGCCAGCAGCCCCTCGGGGGAGGACTACAGGGAGTTCTTC.

This clonotype has more than one count but fewer than ten. The J gene is TRBJ1-1, the V gene TRBV4-1; 7 bases fit TRBD1. Germline loops: CDR1 MGHRA, CDR2 YSYEKL. This CDR3 comprises 14 residues. V dropped 1 base and J dropped 6; count of bases not matched to a gene: 5. The CDR3 region has the DNA TGCGCCAGCAGCCAAGCAACAGGGGTCGCTGAAGCTTTCTTT. Translated, it gives CASSQATGVAEAFF.

The table lists this clonotype with many counts. J is TRBJ2-1 and V is TRBV19; 10 bases fit TRBD1. The CDR3 runs to 16 residues. In germline, CDR1 is LNHDA, CDR2 SQIVND (reference sequence). With 7 bases clipped from V and 2 bases from J, the junction kept 8 bases outside the gene matches. The CDR3 sequence: CASIPSGTGAYNEQFF. As DNA, the CDR3 is TGTGCCAGTATACCATCCGGGACAGGGGCCTACAATGAGCAGTTCTTC.

This clonotype was picked up many times. The chain has TRBV6-6 and TRBJ2-7; 10 positions match TRBD1. The V and J ends lost 6 bases and 4 bases, in that order; junction bases with no gene match: 9. Germline CDR1 is MNHNY and CDR2 is SVGAGI (reference sequence). The CDR3 spans 15 residues. The CDR3 reads CASSIGTGVRYEQYF. Here the CDR3 DNA reads TGTGCCAGCAGCATCGGGACAGGGGTTCGGTACGAGCAGTACTTC.

In regard to this clonotype: A read error may account for a junction end that differs from germline. As DNA, the CDR3 is TGCAGCGTCTCCGGGACACTAAAACCGAACACCGGGGAGATGTTTTTT. It is translated as CSVSGTLKPNTGEMFF. The chain uses TRBV29-1 and TRBJ2-2; tentatively, D is TRBD1 (6 bases). This CDR3 region has 16 residues. The germline V gene encodes CDR1 SQVTM and CDR2 ANQGSEA.

Only a few counts were recorded for this clonotype. The chain has TRBV29-1 and TRBJ1-2; D gene unclear. The V and J ends lost 0 bases and 4 bases respectively, with 12 bases between them. The CDR3 consists of 14 residues. CDR1 and CDR2 from the germline V gene are SQVTM and ANQGSEA. The DNA for the CDR3 is TGCAGCGTTGAAGATCTCGCCTTGAGCTATGGCTACACCTTC. Protein: CSVEDLALSYGYTF.

At least ten counts were recorded for this clonotype. The rearrangement uses TRBV4-3 and TRBJ2-5; perhaps TRBD2 as D (6 bases). This CDR3 spans 16 amino acids. V lost 1 base and J lost 2, with 14 bases in between. Per the germline V gene, CDR1 is LGHNA and CDR2 is YSLEER. CDR3 amino acids: CASSQGEAGPQETQYF. CDR3 nucleotide sequence: TGCGCCAGCAGCCAAGGGGAAGCGGGCCCTCAAGAGACCCAGTACTTC.

The table lists this clonotype with a few counts. The V call is TRBV20-1, the J call TRBJ2-5, with 8 bases lining up with TRBD2. CDR3 length: 16 amino acids. CDR1 is DFQATT, CDR2 SNEGSKA, per germline (reference sequence). Unmatched junction bases numbered 11, after V lost 0 bases and J lost 5 bases. The CDR3 DNA is TGCAGTGCTAGAGATCGCAAATTTAGCGGGATTGAGACCCAGTACTTC. This sequence encodes CSARDRKFSGIETQYF.

This clonotype came up many times. This chain joins TRBV6-5 and TRBJ2-2, with D possibly matching TRBD2 (5 bases). The CDR3 covers 15 residues. In germline, CDR1 is MNHEY, CDR2 SVGAGI. The V end was cut by 5 bases, the J end by 0 bases, with 10 bases between. The CDR3 here is CASSPQAANTGELFF. The DNA for the CDR3 is TGTGCCAGCAGTCCCCAAGCGGCGAACACCGGGGAGCTGTTTTTT.

The chain employs TRBV20-1 and TRBJ2-7; TRBD1 matches at 8 bases. Germline loops: CDR1 DFQATT, CDR2 SNEGSKA (reference sequence). V shed 5 bases, J shed 2 bases, and the junction held 8 bases outside the gene matches. The CDR3 loop spans 14 amino acids. CDR3 sequence reads: CSARQGFFPYEQYF. DNA of the CDR3: TGCAGTGCTCGACAGGGGTTTTTTCCCTACGAGCAGTACTTC.

The rearrangement joins TRBV7-9 to TRBJ2-2; D is unresolved. The germline CDR1 and CDR2 sequences are SEHNR and FQNEAQ (reference sequence). The CDR3 consists of 14 residues. V shed 4 bases and J shed 7 bases, with 13 bases lying between them. The CDR3 loop is CASSSDTDGGELFF. Here the CDR3 DNA reads TGTGCCAGCAGCTCAGACACCGACGGCGGGGAGCTGTTTTTT. Based on the CDR3 plus reference TRBV7-9 and TRBJ2-2, the full variable domain is DTGVSQNPRHKITKRGQNVTFRCDPISEHNRLYWYRQTLGQGPEFLTYFQNEAQLEKSRLLSDRFSAERPKGSFSTLEIQRTEQGDSAMYLCASSSDTDGGELFFGEGSRLTVL.

A single count supports this clonotype. The CDR3 loop reads CASSTILAGGDTQYF. The CDR3 bases are TGTGCCAGTAGTACCATACTAGCGGGAGGAGATACGCAGTATTTT. The V call is TRBV19, the J call TRBJ2-3, with 12 positions matching TRBD2. This CDR3 is built from 15 residues. In germline, CDR1 is LNHDA, CDR2 SQIVND (reference sequence). V shed 4 bases and J 5 bases; nucleotides not matched to a gene: 4.

This clonotype was observed a few times. CDR3 bases: TGCGCCAGCAGCCAGGAACTAGCGGATACCTACAATGAGCAGTTCTTC. Its translation: CASSQELADTYNEQFF. The rearrangement joins TRBV4-3 to TRBJ2-1; the match to TRBD2 covers 8 bases. Germline CDR1 reads LGHNA; CDR2 reads YSLEER. The CDR3 sequence is 16 residues long. Trimming cost V 3 bases and J 2 bases; bases outside gene matches: 6.

The rearrangement joins TRBV6-1 to TRBJ2-2; D unresolved. The CDR3 covers 16 residues. Trimming took 2 bases from V and 6 from J, leaving 16 bases between them. Germline CDR1 is MNHNS and CDR2 is SASEGT. CDR3 DNA: TGTGCCAGCAGTGAACTTAAGGGCCGAGCCGCCGGGGAGCTGTTTTTT. Translating it yields CASSELKGRAAGELFF.